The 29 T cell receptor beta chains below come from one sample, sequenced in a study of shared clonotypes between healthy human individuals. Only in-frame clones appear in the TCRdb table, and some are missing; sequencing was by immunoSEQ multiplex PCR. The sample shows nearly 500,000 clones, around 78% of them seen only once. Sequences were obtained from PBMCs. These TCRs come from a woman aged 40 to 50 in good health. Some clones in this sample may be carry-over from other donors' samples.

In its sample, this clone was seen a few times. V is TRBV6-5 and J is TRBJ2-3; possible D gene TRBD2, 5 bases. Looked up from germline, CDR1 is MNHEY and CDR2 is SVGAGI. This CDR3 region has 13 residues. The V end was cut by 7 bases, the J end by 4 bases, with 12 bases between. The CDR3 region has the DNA TGTGCCAGCAATCTAGCCGGCGCAGATACGCAGTATTTT. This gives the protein CASNLAGADTQYF.

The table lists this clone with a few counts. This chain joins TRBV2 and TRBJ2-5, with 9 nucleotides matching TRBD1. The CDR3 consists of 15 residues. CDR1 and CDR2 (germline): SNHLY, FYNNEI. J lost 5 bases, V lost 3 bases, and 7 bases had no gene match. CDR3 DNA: TGTGCCAGCAGTGATAGAGGACAGGGGAGTGAGACCCAGTACTTC. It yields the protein CASSDRGQGSETQYF. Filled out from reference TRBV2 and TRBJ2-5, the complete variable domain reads EPEVTQTPSHQVTQMGQEVILRCVPISNHLYFYWYRQILGQKVEFLVSFYNNEISEKSEIFDDQFSVERPDGSNFTLKIRSTKLEDSAMYFCASSDRGQGSETQYFGPGTRLLVL.

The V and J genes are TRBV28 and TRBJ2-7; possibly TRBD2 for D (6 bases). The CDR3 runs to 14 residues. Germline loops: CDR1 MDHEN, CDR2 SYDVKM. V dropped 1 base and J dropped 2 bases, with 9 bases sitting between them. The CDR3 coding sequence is TGTGCCAGCAGTTTATATGGCGGGACCTACGAGCAGTACTTC. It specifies CASSLYGGTYEQYF.

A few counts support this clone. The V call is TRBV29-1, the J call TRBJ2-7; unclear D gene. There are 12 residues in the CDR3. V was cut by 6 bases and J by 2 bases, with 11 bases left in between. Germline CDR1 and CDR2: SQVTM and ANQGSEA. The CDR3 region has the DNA TGCAGCGTAAAGGAACTACCCTACGAGCAGTACTTC. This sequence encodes CSVKELPYEQYF.

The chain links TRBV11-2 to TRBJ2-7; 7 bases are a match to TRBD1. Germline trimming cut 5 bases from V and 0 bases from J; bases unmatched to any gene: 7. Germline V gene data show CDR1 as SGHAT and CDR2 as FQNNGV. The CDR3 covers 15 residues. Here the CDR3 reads CASSHGTASSYEQYF. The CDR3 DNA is TGTGCCAGCAGCCACGGGACAGCAAGCTCCTACGAGCAGTACTTC.

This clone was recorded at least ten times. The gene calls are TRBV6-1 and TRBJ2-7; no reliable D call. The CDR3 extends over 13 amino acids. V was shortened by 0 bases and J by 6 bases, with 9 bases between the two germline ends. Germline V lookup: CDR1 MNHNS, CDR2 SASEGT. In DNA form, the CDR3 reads TGTGCCAGCAGTGAAGCGGGTGTCCTCGAGCAGTACTTC. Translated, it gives CASSEAGVLEQYF.

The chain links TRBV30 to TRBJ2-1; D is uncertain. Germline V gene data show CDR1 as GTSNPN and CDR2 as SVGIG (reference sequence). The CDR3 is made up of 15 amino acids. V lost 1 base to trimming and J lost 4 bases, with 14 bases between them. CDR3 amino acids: CAWSGTKSLYNEQFF. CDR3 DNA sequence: TGTGCCTGGAGTGGTACCAAGTCCCTTTACAATGAGCAGTTCTTC.

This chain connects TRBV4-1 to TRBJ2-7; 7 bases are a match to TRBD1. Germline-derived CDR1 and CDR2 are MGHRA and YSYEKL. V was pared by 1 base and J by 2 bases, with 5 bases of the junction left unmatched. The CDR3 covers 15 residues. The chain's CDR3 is CASSQVTGTTYEQYF. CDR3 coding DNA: TGCGCCAGCAGCCAAGTGACAGGGACCACCTACGAGCAGTACTTC.

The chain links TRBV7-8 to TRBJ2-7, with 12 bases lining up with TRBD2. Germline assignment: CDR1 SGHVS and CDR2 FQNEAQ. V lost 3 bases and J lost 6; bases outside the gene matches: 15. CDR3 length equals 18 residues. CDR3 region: CASSFSFSSGRALGEQYF. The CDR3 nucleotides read TGTGCCAGCAGCTTCAGCTTCTCTAGCGGGAGGGCCCTTGGCGAGCAGTACTTC.

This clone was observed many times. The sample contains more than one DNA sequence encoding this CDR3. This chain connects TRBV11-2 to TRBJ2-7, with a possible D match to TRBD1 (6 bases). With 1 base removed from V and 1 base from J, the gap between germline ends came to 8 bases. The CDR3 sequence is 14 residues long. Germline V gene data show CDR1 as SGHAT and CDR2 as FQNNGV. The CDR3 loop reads CASSLVQGSYEQYF. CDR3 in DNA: TGTGCCAGCAGCTTAGTACAGGGTTCCTACGAGCAGTACTTC.

In DNA, the CDR3 is TGTGCCAGCAACCCTCCCGGAGGGCCCTCCTACGAGCAGTACTTC. Its protein product is CASNPPGGPSYEQYF. The rearrangement joins TRBV28 to TRBJ2-7; tentative D call: TRBD2 (6 bases). Looked up from germline, CDR1 is MDHEN and CDR2 is SYDVKM. Deletions cut 7 bases from V and 0 bases from J, with 16 bases between. The CDR3 is 15 residues long. The complete variable domain, with remaining parts taken from reference TRBV28 and TRBJ2-7, reads DVKVTQSSRYLVKRTGEKVFLECVQDMDHENMFWYRQDPGLGLRLIYFSYDVKMKEKGDIPEGYSVSREKKERFSLILESASTNQTSMYLCASNPPGGPSYEQYFGPGTRLTVT.

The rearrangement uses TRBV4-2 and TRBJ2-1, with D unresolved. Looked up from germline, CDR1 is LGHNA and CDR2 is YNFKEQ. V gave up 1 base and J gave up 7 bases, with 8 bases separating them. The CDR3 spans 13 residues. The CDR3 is CASSQGSQNEQFF. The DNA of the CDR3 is TGTGCCAGCAGCCAAGGCAGCCAGAATGAGCAGTTCTTC.

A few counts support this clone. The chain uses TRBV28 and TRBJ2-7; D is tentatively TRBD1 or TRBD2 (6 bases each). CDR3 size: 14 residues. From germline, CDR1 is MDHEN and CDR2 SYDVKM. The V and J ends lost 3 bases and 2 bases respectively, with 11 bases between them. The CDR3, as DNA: TGTGCCAGCAGTTTGCGGAGGGGGACCTACGAGCAGTACTTC. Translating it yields CASSLRRGTYEQYF.

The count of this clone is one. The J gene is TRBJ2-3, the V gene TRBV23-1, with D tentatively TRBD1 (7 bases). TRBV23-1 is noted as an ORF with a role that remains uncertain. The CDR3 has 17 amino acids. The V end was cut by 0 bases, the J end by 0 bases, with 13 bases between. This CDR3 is CASSQSGQGGSTDTQYF. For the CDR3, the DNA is TGCGCCAGCAGTCAATCCGGGCAGGGGGGTAGCACAGATACGCAGTATTTT.

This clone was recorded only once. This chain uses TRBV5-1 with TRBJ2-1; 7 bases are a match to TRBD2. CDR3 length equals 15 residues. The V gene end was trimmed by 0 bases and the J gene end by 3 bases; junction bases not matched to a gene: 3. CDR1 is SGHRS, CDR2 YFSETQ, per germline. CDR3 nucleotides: TGCGCCAGCAGCTTGGGGGAGGGAGGCTACAATGAGCAGTTCTTC. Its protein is CASSLGEGGYNEQFF.

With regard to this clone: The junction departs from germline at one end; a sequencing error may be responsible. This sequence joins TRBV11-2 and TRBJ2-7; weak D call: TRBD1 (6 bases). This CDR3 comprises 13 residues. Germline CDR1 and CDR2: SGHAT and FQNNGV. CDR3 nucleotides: TGTGCCAGCAGCTCCCCAAATATACAGGGTTTGGACTTC. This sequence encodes CASSSPNIQGLDF.

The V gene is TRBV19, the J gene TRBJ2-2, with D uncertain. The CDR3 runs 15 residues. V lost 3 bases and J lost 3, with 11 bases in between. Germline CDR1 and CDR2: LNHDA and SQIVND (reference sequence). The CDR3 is CASSIGVSHTGELFF. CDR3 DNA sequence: TGTGCCAGTAGTATCGGAGTGAGTCACACCGGGGAGCTGTTTTTT.

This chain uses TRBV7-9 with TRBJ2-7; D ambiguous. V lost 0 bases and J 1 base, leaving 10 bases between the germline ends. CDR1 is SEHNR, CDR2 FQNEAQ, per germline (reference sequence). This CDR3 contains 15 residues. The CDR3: CASSLADGSSYEQYF. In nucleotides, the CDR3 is TGTGCCAGCAGCTTAGCGGACGGATCTTCCTACGAGCAGTACTTC. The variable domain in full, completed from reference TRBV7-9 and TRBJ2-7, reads DTGVSQNPRHKITKRGQNVTFRCDPISEHNRLYWYRQTLGQGPEFLTYFQNEAQLEKSRLLSDRFSAERPKGSFSTLEIQRTEQGDSAMYLCASSLADGSSYEQYFGPGTRLTVT.

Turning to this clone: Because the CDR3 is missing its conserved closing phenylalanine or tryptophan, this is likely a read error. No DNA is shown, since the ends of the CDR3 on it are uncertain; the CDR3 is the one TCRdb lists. This CDR3 reads CASSATVRTKSGQRPDL. This sequence joins TRBV5-5 and TRBJ2-6. The CDR3 contains 17 residues when both ends are counted. CDR1 is SGHKS, CDR2 YYEKEE, per germline (reference sequence).

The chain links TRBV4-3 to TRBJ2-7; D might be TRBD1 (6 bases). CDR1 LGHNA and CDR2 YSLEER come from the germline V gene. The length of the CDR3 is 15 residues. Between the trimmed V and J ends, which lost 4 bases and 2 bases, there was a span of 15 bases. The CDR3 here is CASSPGYRGTYEQYF. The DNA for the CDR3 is TGCGCCAGCAGCCCCGGTTATAGGGGGACCTACGAGCAGTACTTC.

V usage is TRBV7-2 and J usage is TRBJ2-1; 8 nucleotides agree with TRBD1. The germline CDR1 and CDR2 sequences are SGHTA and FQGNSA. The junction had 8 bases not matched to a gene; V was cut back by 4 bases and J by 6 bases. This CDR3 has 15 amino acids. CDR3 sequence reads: CASSWTGQGGNEQFF. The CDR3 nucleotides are TGTGCCAGCAGCTGGACTGGACAGGGAGGCAATGAGCAGTTCTTC.

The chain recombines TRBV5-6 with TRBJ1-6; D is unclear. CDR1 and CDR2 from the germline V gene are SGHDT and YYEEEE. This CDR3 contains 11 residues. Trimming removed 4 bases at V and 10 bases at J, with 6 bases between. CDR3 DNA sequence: TGTGCCAGCAGCAGGGAATCACCCCTCCACTTT. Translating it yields CASSRESPLHF.

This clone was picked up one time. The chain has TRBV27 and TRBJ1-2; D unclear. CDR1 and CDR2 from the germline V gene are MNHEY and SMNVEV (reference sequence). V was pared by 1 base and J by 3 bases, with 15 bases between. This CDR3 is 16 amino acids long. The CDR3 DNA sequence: TGTGCCAGCAGTTTATGGTTCCGGGTGGGAGACTATGGCTACACCTTC. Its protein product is CASSLWFRVGDYGYTF.

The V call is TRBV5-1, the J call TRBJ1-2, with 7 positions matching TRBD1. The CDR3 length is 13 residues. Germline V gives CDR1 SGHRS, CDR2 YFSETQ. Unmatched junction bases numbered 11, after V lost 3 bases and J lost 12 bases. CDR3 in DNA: TGCGCCAGCAGCTCCCTACAGGGGAAAATGGACACCTTC. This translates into CASSSLQGKMDTF.

CDR3 coding DNA: TGTGCCATCAGTGAGTTCATGGACGCCCAAATTCAGTACTTC. Protein product: CAISEFMDAQIQYF. This chain joins TRBV10-3 and TRBJ2-4, with D uncertain. V was trimmed by 1 base and J by 10 bases, leaving 14 bases between them. The CDR3 has 14 amino acids. Per germline, CDR1 ENHRY and CDR2 SYGVKD.

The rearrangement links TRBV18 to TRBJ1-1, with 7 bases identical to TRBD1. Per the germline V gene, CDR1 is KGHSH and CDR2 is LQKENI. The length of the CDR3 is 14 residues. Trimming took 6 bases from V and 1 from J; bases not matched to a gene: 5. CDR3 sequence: CASSEGAANTEAFF. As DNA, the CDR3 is TGTGCCAGCTCGGAGGGGGCAGCGAACACTGAAGCTTTCTTT.

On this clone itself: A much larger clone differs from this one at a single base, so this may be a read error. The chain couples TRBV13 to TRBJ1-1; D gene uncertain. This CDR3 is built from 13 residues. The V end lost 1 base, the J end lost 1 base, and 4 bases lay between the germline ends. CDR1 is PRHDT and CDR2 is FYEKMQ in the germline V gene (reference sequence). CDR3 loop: CASSLATNTEAFF. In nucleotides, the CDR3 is TGTGCCAGCAGCTTAGCGACGAACACTGAAGCTTTCTTT.

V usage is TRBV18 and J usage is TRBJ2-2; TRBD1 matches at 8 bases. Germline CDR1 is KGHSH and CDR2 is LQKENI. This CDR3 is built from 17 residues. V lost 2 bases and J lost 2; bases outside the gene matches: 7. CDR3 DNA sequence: TGTGCCAGCTCACCAATACGACAGGGGATTAACACCGGGGAGCTGTTTTTT. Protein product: CASSPIRQGINTGELFF.

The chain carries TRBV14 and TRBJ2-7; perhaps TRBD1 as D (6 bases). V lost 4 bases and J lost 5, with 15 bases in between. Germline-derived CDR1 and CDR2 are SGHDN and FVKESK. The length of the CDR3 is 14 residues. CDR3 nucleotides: TGTGCCAGCAGCCCCACCCAGGGGACCCACGAGCAGTACTTC. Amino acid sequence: CASSPTQGTHEQYF.